This T cell receptor (beta chain) derives from a study of T cells in Graves' hyperthyroidism and ophthalmopathy. There are a few counts of this clonotype. The investigators amplified TCR beta CDR3 regions from RNA transcripts. In the first-round RT-PCR of the TCR CDR3, the HTBI primer set was used. TCRdb re-called the multiplex PCR reads through MiXCR, storing one row per CDR3 protein. The sample includes hundreds of thousands of distinct CDR3 sequences, roughly 15% of them seen just once. Patients having uncontrolled infection, another autoimmune disease, pregnancy or lactation were not included. Per the germline V gene, CDR1 is MNHEY and CDR2 is SMNVEV (reference sequence). This CDR3 is built from 21 residues. V gave up 2 bases and J gave up 1 base, with 27 bases separating them.

This clonotype was sampled from a woman between 18 and 29 years old with Graves' hyperthyroidism. The chain links TRBV27 to TRBJ1-5; D gene ambiguous. The sequenced material came from blood. The CDR3 region has the DNA TGTGCCAGCAGTTTACGGCCCCCGGCATACCACTCCGTGTGGAGCAATCAGCCCCAGCATTTT. It encodes CASSLRPPAYHSVWSNQPQHF.